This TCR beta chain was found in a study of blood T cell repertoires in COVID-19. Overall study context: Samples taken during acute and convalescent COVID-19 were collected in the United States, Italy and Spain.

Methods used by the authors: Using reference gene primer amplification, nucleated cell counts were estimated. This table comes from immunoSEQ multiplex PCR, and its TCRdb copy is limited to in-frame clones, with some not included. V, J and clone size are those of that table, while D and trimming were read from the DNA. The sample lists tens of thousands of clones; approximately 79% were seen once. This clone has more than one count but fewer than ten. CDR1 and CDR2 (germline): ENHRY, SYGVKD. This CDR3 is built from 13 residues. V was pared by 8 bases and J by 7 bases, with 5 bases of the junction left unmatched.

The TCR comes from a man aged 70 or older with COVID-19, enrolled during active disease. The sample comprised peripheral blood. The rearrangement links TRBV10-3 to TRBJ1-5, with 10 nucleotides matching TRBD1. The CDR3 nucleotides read TGTGCCATCGCCGGGACAGGGGAACAGCCCCAGCATTTT. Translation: CAIAGTGEQPQHF.